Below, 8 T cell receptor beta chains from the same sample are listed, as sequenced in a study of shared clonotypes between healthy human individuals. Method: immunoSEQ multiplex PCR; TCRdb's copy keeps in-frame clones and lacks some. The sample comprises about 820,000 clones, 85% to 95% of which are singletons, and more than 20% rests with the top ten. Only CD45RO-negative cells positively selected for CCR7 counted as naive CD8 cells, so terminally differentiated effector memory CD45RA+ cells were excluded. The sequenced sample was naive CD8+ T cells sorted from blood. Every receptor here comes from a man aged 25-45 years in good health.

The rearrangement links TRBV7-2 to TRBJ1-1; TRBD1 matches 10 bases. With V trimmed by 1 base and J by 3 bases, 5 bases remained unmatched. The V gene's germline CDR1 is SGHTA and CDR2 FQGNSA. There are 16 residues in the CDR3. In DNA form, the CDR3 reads TGTGCCAGCAGCTTAGGGACAGGGGGTGGGGACACTGAAGCTTTCTTT. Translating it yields CASSLGTGGGDTEAFF.

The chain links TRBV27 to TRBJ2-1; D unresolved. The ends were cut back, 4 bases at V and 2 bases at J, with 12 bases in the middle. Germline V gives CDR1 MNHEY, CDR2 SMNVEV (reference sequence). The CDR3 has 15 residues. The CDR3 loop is CASSSGPNTYNEQFF. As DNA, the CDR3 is TGTGCCAGCAGTTCTGGGCCCAATACCTACAATGAGCAGTTCTTC.

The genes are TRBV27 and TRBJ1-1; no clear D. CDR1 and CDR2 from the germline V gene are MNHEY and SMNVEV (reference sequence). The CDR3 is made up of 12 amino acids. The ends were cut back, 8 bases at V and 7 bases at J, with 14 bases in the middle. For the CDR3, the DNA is TGTGCCAGCTCATCTGTTTACAGTGAAGCTTTCTTT. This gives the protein CASSSVYSEAFF.

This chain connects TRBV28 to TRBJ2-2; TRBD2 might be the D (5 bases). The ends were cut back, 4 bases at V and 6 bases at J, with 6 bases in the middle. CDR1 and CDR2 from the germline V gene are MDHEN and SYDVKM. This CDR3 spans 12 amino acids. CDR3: CASSSSPGELFF. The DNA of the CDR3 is TGTGCCAGCAGTTCTAGCCCCGGGGAGCTGTTTTTT.

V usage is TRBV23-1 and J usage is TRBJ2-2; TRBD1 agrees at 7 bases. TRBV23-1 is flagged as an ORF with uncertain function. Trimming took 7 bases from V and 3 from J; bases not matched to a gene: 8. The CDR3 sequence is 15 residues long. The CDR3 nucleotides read TGCGCCAGCACCCCTGGGACAGTTTACACCGGGGAGCTGTTTTTT. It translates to CASTPGTVYTGELFF.

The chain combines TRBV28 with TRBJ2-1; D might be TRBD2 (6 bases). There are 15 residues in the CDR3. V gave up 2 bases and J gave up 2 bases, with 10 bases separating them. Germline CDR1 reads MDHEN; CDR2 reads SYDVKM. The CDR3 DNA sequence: TGTGCCAGCAGTTTAGTTGGCGGGACCTACAATGAGCAGTTCTTC. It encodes CASSLVGGTYNEQFF.

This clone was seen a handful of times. CDR3 bases: TGTGCCAGCGAGATGGACAGACCTAACTATGGCTACACCTTC. Its protein product is CASEMDRPNYGYTF. V and J are TRBV6-1 and TRBJ1-2; possible D gene TRBD1, 6 bases. The CDR3 length is 14 residues. The V gene's germline CDR1 is MNHNS and CDR2 SASEGT. V was clipped by 8 bases and J by 0 bases, with 13 bases between them.

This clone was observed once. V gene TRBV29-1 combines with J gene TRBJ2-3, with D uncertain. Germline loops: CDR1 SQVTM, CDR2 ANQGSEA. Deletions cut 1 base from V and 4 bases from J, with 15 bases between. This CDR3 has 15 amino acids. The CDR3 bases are TGCAGCGTTGAAGGGACGCCGATTCCCCCAGATACGCAGTATTTT. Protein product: CSVEGTPIPPDTQYF.